These T cell receptor beta chains were read from a single sample in a study of T and B cells in COVID-19 patients. MiXCR, run by TCRdb on the multiplex PCR reads, gives a single entry per CDR3 protein. The sample lists more than 12,000 distinct CDR3 sequences, around 30% occurring once. Sample: blood. Source of these receptors: a human donor who had recovered from COVID-19. CDR3s include the opening cysteine and the closing phenylalanine or tryptophan. The order of the fields is V gene, CDR3 length, clone size, D gene, J gene, CDR3 protein, CDR3 DNA. D genes are given only for firm matches. Only some rows state a clone size, as once, few, many or a class for expanded clones.

V gene: TRBV6-1; CDR3 length: 13; clone size: few; D gene: -; J gene: TRBJ1-1; CDR3 protein: CASSSSGNTEAFF; CDR3 DNA: TGTGCCAGCAGCTCGTCCGGGAACACTGAAGCTTTCTTT
V gene: TRBV5-4; CDR3 length: 14; clone size: few; D gene: -; J gene: TRBJ2-7; CDR3 protein: CASSLDQKTYEQYF; CDR3 DNA: TGTGCCAGCAGCTTGGACCAGAAGACCTACGAGCAGTACTTC
V gene: TRBV24-1; CDR3 length: 13; clone size: -; D gene: -; J gene: TRBJ2-7; CDR3 protein: CATSDGHTHEQYF; CDR3 DNA: TGTGCCACCAGTGATGGGCATACCCACGAGCAGTACTTC
V gene: TRBV19; CDR3 length: 12; clone size: medium-sized; D gene: -; J gene: TRBJ2-7; CDR3 protein: CASSIGRREQYF; CDR3 DNA: TGTGCCAGTAGTATTGGGCGGAGGGAGCAGTACTTC
V gene: TRBV11-3; CDR3 length: 15; clone size: medium-sized; D gene: -; J gene: TRBJ2-1; CDR3 protein: CASSFTGGSYNEQFF; CDR3 DNA: TGTGCCAGCAGCTTCACTGGGGGCTCCTACAATGAGCAGTTCTTC
V gene: TRBV19; CDR3 length: 15; clone size: -; D gene: -; J gene: TRBJ1-1; CDR3 protein: CASSIRVDHNTEAFF; CDR3 DNA: TGTGCCAGTAGTATCCGGGTGGACCACAACACTGAAGCTTTCTTT
V gene: TRBV15; CDR3 length: 14; clone size: medium-sized; D gene: -; J gene: TRBJ2-6; CDR3 protein: CATSPRGGANVLTF; CDR3 DNA: TGTGCCACCAGCCCTCGGGGTGGGGCCAACGTCCTGACTTTC
V gene: TRBV11-3; CDR3 length: 15; clone size: -; D gene: TRBD1; J gene: TRBJ2-2; CDR3 protein: CASRSPGQKSGELFF; CDR3 DNA: TGTGCCAGCAGGTCCCCGGGACAGAAAAGCGGGGAGCTGTTTTTT
V gene: TRBV5-4; CDR3 length: 14; clone size: many; D gene: -; J gene: TRBJ1-6; CDR3 protein: CASSRGDSDSPLHF; CDR3 DNA: TGTGCCAGCAGCCGCGGTGACTCGGATTCACCCCTCCACTTT
V gene: TRBV7-2; CDR3 length: 17; clone size: -; D gene: TRBD2; J gene: TRBJ2-7; CDR3 protein: CASSLTIAGVTSYEQYF; CDR3 DNA: TGTGCCAGCAGCTTAACGATAGCGGGCGTGACCTCCTACGAGCAGTACTTC